A selection of T cell receptor beta chains follows, all from one sample in a study of T cells in narcolepsy. Some clones are missing from TCRdb's copy, which holds only in-frame ones; the method was immunoSEQ multiplex PCR. Among about 40,000 clones listed, around 88% were seen once. Sequencing used CD45RA- memory CD4+ T cells from PBMCs. All receptors derive from a human donor with narcolepsy. Both conserved end residues are part of each CDR3. The D gene is left open where the match is weak. Not every row has a clone size; where given, it reads once, few, many or a size class.

j_gene: TRBJ2-7
d_gene: NA
abundance: NA
v_gene: TRBV11-2
CDR3nt: TGTGCCAGCAGCTTAGATTCTGAACCGATAGACGAGCAGTACTTC
CDR3aa: CASSLDSEPIDEQYF

j_gene: TRBJ2-3
d_gene: TRBD2
abundance: NA
v_gene: TRBV18
CDR3nt: TGTGCCAGCTCACCACCAAGGCGGGGGGGCCAGGATACGCAGTATTTT
CDR3aa: CASSPPRRGGQDTQYF

j_gene: TRBJ1-1
d_gene: NA
abundance: NA
v_gene: TRBV18
CDR3nt: TGTGCCAGCTCACTTAGCGGGACGAACACTGAAGCTTTCTTT
CDR3aa: CASSLSGTNTEAFF

j_gene: TRBJ2-7
d_gene: NA
abundance: NA
v_gene: TRBV10-1
CDR3nt: TGCGCCAGGAGTTATAGACTAGATGTAGCCTACGAGCAGTACTTC
CDR3aa: CARSYRLDVAYEQYF

j_gene: TRBJ2-1
d_gene: TRBD1
abundance: NA
v_gene: TRBV7-2
CDR3nt: TGTGCCAGCAGCTTCTCGCGACAGGGTGCCGATGAGCAGTTCTTC
CDR3aa: CASSFSRQGADEQFF

j_gene: TRBJ2-5
d_gene: NA
abundance: NA
v_gene: TRBV7-6
CDR3nt: TGTGCCAGCAGCTTCTCGACAGGACGCGGAGAAGAGACCCAGTACTTC
CDR3aa: CASSFSTGRGEETQYF

j_gene: TRBJ2-7
d_gene: TRBD2
abundance: NA
v_gene: TRBV11-3
CDR3nt: TGTGCCAGCAGCTCTCGAGCGGGGGGTCACGAGCAGTACTTC
CDR3aa: CASSSRAGGHEQYF

j_gene: TRBJ1-1
d_gene: NA
abundance: NA
v_gene: TRBV10-1
CDR3nt: TGCGCCAGCAGTGAGCTGAGGGTGGGCACTGAAGCTTTCTTT
CDR3aa: CASSELRVGTEAFF

j_gene: TRBJ2-3
d_gene: NA
abundance: NA
v_gene: TRBV11-3
CDR3nt: TGTGCCAGCAGAAAGGGCAGCACGATCACAGATACGCAGTATTTT
CDR3aa: CASRKGSTITDTQYF

j_gene: TRBJ1-2
d_gene: NA
abundance: NA
v_gene: TRBV11-3
CDR3nt: TGTGCCAGCAGCTTAGAATCTAACTATGGCTACACCTTC
CDR3aa: CASSLESNYGYTF

j_gene: TRBJ2-5
d_gene: NA
abundance: NA
v_gene: TRBV18
CDR3nt: TGTGCCAGCTCACCAGACCCAACAGGGCTGGTTCAGTACTTC
CDR3aa: CASSPDPTGLVQYF

j_gene: TRBJ2-1
d_gene: NA
abundance: NA
v_gene: TRBV5-4
CDR3nt: TGTGCCAGCAGCTTAGGGCAAAACATCAGGGCTCGTCCTGAGCAGTTCTTC
CDR3aa: CASSLGQNIRARPEQFF

j_gene: TRBJ2-1
d_gene: TRBD2
abundance: NA
v_gene: TRBV19
CDR3nt: TGTGCCAGTAGTACCCTAACTAGCGGGGGCGGCAATGAGCAGTTCTTC
CDR3aa: CASSTLTSGGGNEQFF

j_gene: TRBJ2-5
d_gene: NA
abundance: few
v_gene: TRBV7-9
CDR3nt: TGTGCCAGCAGCTCGACCGGGTCCCGAGAGACCCAGTACTTC
CDR3aa: CASSSTGSRETQYF

j_gene: TRBJ1-3
d_gene: NA
abundance: NA
v_gene: TRBV9
CDR3nt: TGTGCCAGCAGCGGCAGTAGATCGGGAAACACCATATATTTT
CDR3aa: CASSGSRSGNTIYF

j_gene: TRBJ1-1
d_gene: NA
abundance: NA
v_gene: TRBV11-2
CDR3nt: TGTGCCAGCAGCTCTGCTAGAGGGCGGGCGAACACTGAAGCTTTCTTT
CDR3aa: CASSSARGRANTEAFF

j_gene: TRBJ1-2
d_gene: NA
abundance: NA
v_gene: TRBV7-9
CDR3nt: TGTGCCAGCAGCATTACAGGGTCGAGGTATGGCTACACCTTC
CDR3aa: CASSITGSRYGYTF

j_gene: TRBJ1-1
d_gene: NA
abundance: NA
v_gene: TRBV7-9
CDR3nt: TGTGCCAGCAGCCAAAGGCCGAACACTGAAGCTTTCTTT
CDR3aa: CASSQRPNTEAFF

j_gene: TRBJ2-4
d_gene: TRBD1
abundance: NA
v_gene: TRBV19
CDR3nt: TGTGCCAGTTCGCCCACAGGGGGTCACCCCCAGTACTTC
CDR3aa: CASSPTGGHPQYF

j_gene: TRBJ1-3
d_gene: NA
abundance: NA
v_gene: TRBV7-2
CDR3nt: TGTGCCAGCAGCCCCGGGACATCCTCTGGAAACACCATATATTTT
CDR3aa: CASSPGTSSGNTIYF

j_gene: TRBJ1-5
d_gene: NA
abundance: NA
v_gene: TRBV2
CDR3nt: TGTGCCAGCACGATCGGACCCCCAGGGTGGCCCCAGCATTTT
CDR3aa: CASTIGPPGWPQHF

j_gene: TRBJ2-3
d_gene: NA
abundance: NA
v_gene: TRBV6-5
CDR3nt: TGTGCCAGCAGTTCGGGATATCGACACGATACGCAGTATTTT
CDR3aa: CASSSGYRHDTQYF

j_gene: TRBJ2-7
d_gene: TRBD1
abundance: NA
v_gene: TRBV7-8
CDR3nt: TGTGCCAGCAGCTTTGACAGGGGGCAAGAGCAGTACTTC
CDR3aa: CASSFDRGQEQYF

j_gene: TRBJ2-3
d_gene: TRBD1
abundance: NA
v_gene: TRBV10-3
CDR3nt: TGTGCCATCAAGCCCGGGACAGGGGTCGGGGACACAGATACGCAGTATTTT
CDR3aa: CAIKPGTGVGDTDTQYF

j_gene: TRBJ2-3
d_gene: TRBD1
abundance: NA
v_gene: TRBV2
CDR3nt: TGTGCCAGGGGACAGGGGGCGTCAGGGGCAGATACGCAGTATTTT
CDR3aa: CARGQGASGADTQYF

j_gene: TRBJ2-7
d_gene: TRBD1
abundance: NA
v_gene: TRBV15
CDR3nt: TGTGCCACCAGCACGGGCGGGACAGGGTCCTACGAGCAGTACTTC
CDR3aa: CATSTGGTGSYEQYF

j_gene: TRBJ1-2
d_gene: TRBD1
abundance: NA
v_gene: TRBV5-6
CDR3nt: TGTGCCAGCAGCTTTTCTGCAGGGGGCTTTGGCTACACCTTC
CDR3aa: CASSFSAGGFGYTF

j_gene: TRBJ2-7
d_gene: TRBD2
abundance: NA
v_gene: TRBV19
CDR3nt: TGTGCCAGTGGGACTAGCGGGAGGTTTCACGAGCAGTACTTC
CDR3aa: CASGTSGRFHEQYF

j_gene: TRBJ1-2
d_gene: NA
abundance: NA
v_gene: TRBV28
CDR3nt: TGTGCCAGCAGTTTTATCAGGCAGGGCACCCTCTACACCTTC
CDR3aa: CASSFIRQGTLYTF

j_gene: TRBJ2-7
d_gene: TRBD2
abundance: NA
v_gene: TRBV5-4
CDR3nt: TGTGCCAGCAGCCCGCGGGGGGACTCCTACGAGCAGTACTTC
CDR3aa: CASSPRGDSYEQYF

j_gene: TRBJ2-5
d_gene: TRBD1
abundance: NA
v_gene: TRBV5-1
CDR3nt: TGCGCCAGCAGCTCAGAGGGGGCGCTTCAAGAGACCCAGTACTTC
CDR3aa: CASSSEGALQETQYF

j_gene: TRBJ1-6
d_gene: NA
abundance: NA
v_gene: TRBV19
CDR3nt: TGTGCCAGTAGTATAGCCCGACAGGCTAATTCACCCCTCCACTTT
CDR3aa: CASSIARQANSPLHF

j_gene: TRBJ2-5
d_gene: NA
abundance: NA
v_gene: TRBV4-1
CDR3nt: TGCGCCAGCGCTCAAAGTGGGGCAGAGCGGGCCCAGTACTTC
CDR3aa: CASAQSGAERAQYF

j_gene: TRBJ2-5
d_gene: TRBD2
abundance: NA
v_gene: TRBV7-9
CDR3nt: TGTGCCAGCAGCCCCGACCTAGCGGGGGGGCCCCGAGAGACCCAGTACTTC
CDR3aa: CASSPDLAGGPRETQYF

j_gene: TRBJ2-5
d_gene: NA
abundance: NA
v_gene: TRBV5-6
CDR3nt: TGTGCCAGCAGCTTTGGTTCGTCCAACCAAGAGACCCAGTACTTC
CDR3aa: CASSFGSSNQETQYF

j_gene: TRBJ2-7
d_gene: TRBD2
abundance: NA
v_gene: TRBV7-2
CDR3nt: TGTGCCAGCACCAGGACTAGCGACTCCTACGAGCAGTACTTC
CDR3aa: CASTRTSDSYEQYF

j_gene: TRBJ2-1
d_gene: NA
abundance: NA
v_gene: TRBV5-1
CDR3nt: TGCGCCAGCAGCTTGGCATCCGCGTTCAGCTCCTACAATGAGCAGTTCTTC
CDR3aa: CASSLASAFSSYNEQFF

j_gene: TRBJ1-2
d_gene: NA
abundance: NA
v_gene: TRBV10-3
CDR3nt: TGTGCCATCAGAGGGACGGACTTTAGAGATGGCTACACCTTC
CDR3aa: CAIRGTDFRDGYTF

j_gene: TRBJ2-1
d_gene: NA
abundance: NA
v_gene: TRBV7-6
CDR3nt: TGTGCCAGCAGCTTACCCCCAACCACCTCGGTGTTCTTC
CDR3aa: CASSLPPTTSVFF

j_gene: TRBJ2-3
d_gene: NA
abundance: NA
v_gene: TRBV6-1
CDR3nt: TGTGCCAGCAGTGCGAGGCCTATAGAGCAGTATTTT
CDR3aa: CASSARPIEQYF

j_gene: TRBJ2-1
d_gene: TRBD2
abundance: NA
v_gene: TRBV9
CDR3nt: TGTGCCAGCAGCGACGGGACTAGCGGGAGGGCCGTTAACAATGAGCAGTTCTTC
CDR3aa: CASSDGTSGRAVNNEQFF

j_gene: TRBJ2-2
d_gene: NA
abundance: NA
v_gene: TRBV30
CDR3nt: TGTGCCTGGAGCCCCCTGAAGGAGCTGTTTTTT
CDR3aa: CAWSPLKELFF

j_gene: TRBJ1-1
d_gene: NA
abundance: NA
v_gene: TRBV19
CDR3nt: TGTGCCAGTACAGAATTCGACAGGTTAGAAGCTTTCTTT
CDR3aa: CASTEFDRLEAFF

j_gene: TRBJ2-5
d_gene: NA
abundance: NA
v_gene: TRBV11-2
CDR3nt: TGTGCCAGCAGGCGCCCCGGGACTCACTCCCAAGAGACCCAGTACTTC
CDR3aa: CASRRPGTHSQETQYF

j_gene: TRBJ2-1
d_gene: TRBD2
abundance: few
v_gene: TRBV7-9
CDR3nt: TGTGCCAGCAGCCCCGGTCCCGGGACTAGCCCCAACCGGCATGAGCAGTTCTTC
CDR3aa: CASSPGPGTSPNRHEQFF

j_gene: TRBJ2-5
d_gene: NA
abundance: NA
v_gene: TRBV27
CDR3nt: TGTGCCAGCAGTTTCGTCCCCTTAAGGGGGAGGGGAGAAGAGACCCAGTACTTC
CDR3aa: CASSFVPLRGRGEETQYF

j_gene: TRBJ2-3
d_gene: TRBD2
abundance: NA
v_gene: TRBV7-3
CDR3nt: TGTGCCAGCAGCTTAGACGGACTAGCGGGGGCCGGCACAGATACGCAGTATTTT
CDR3aa: CASSLDGLAGAGTDTQYF

j_gene: TRBJ2-2
d_gene: TRBD1
abundance: NA
v_gene: TRBV5-1
CDR3nt: TGCGCCAGCAGCCAGATAGGACAGGGGGCGACCGGGGAGCTGTTTTTT
CDR3aa: CASSQIGQGATGELFF